These 30 T cell receptor beta chains came from one sample sequenced in a study of shared clonotypes between healthy human individuals. Only in-frame clones appear in the TCRdb table, and some are missing; sequencing was by immunoSEQ multiplex PCR. The sample includes over 850,000 clones, around 78% seen only once; the top ten take about 0.52%. The specimen was memory CD4+ T cells from PBMCs. Described subset: CD45RA-negative fraction. Receptors originate from a man younger than 35 in good health. Some clones in this sample may be carry-over from other donors' samples.

In its sample, this clone was seen a few times. The V gene is TRBV10-3, the J gene TRBJ1-4; D might be TRBD1 (6 bases). Trimming cost V 3 bases and J 3 bases, with 8 bases left between them. The germline V gene encodes CDR1 ENHRY and CDR2 SYGVKD. The CDR3 is 14 amino acids. The CDR3 region has the DNA TGTGCCATCAGTGACGGGGGCGCTAATGAAAAACTGTTTTTT. Its protein is CAISDGGANEKLFF.

V and J are TRBV5-1 and TRBJ2-2; 7 bases line up with TRBD1. The CDR3 contains 15 residues. Per germline, CDR1 SGHRS and CDR2 YFSETQ. With V trimmed by 1 base and J by 2 bases, 2 bases remained unmatched. Written as DNA, the CDR3 is TGCGCCAGCAGCTTGAGGGACAGTAACACCGGGGAGCTGTTTTTT. Amino acid sequence: CASSLRDSNTGELFF. The variable domain in full, completed from reference TRBV5-1 and TRBJ2-2, reads KAGVTQTPRYLIKTRGQQVTLSCSPISGHRSVSWYQQTPGQGLQFLFEYFSETQRNKGNFPGRFSGRQFSNSRSEMNVSTLELGDSALYLCASSLRDSNTGELFFGEGSRLTVL.

This chain uses TRBV2 with TRBJ2-7; TRBD1 agrees at 9 bases. In germline, CDR1 is SNHLY, CDR2 FYNNEI. The junction had 12 bases not matched to a gene; V was cut back by 2 bases and J by 4 bases. The CDR3 runs 17 residues. This chain's CDR3 is CASSEPAGTGYRYEQYF. DNA of the CDR3: TGTGCCAGCAGTGAACCCGCGGGGACAGGGTACCGATACGAGCAGTACTTC.

This sequence joins TRBV30 and TRBJ2-2; 15 bases align to TRBD2. Losses at the gene ends were 3 bases for V and 4 bases for J; bases not matched to a gene: 15. Per germline, CDR1 GTSNPN and CDR2 SVGIG (reference sequence). The CDR3 has 20 amino acids. Here the CDR3 reads CAWRLNNGLAGGPGTGELFF. The CDR3, as DNA: TGTGCCTGGAGATTGAATAACGGACTAGCGGGAGGGCCGGGCACCGGGGAGCTGTTTTTT.

DNA of the CDR3: TGTGCCAGCAGCGCCCCGAGGACTGAAGCTTTCTTT. Its translation: CASSAPRTEAFF. The chain joins TRBV6-6 to TRBJ1-1; D uncertain. The germline V and J ends were trimmed by 6 bases and 5 bases, with 10 bases remaining between them. CDR3 length: 12 amino acids. Germline lookup yields CDR1 MNHNY and CDR2 SVGAGI (reference sequence).

The chain carries TRBV7-9 and TRBJ2-2; TRBD2 aligns across 11 bases. Unmatched junction bases numbered 12, after V lost 7 bases and J lost 2 bases. Germline values: CDR1 SEHNR, CDR2 FQNEAQ (reference sequence). This CDR3 is 18 amino acids long. The CDR3 spells CASNPSGGLADNTGELFF. In DNA form, the CDR3 reads TGTGCCAGCAACCCATCGGGGGGACTAGCGGATAACACCGGGGAGCTGTTTTTT.

The chain's CDR3 is CASSFLRSSDTQYF. The CDR3 nucleotides read TGCGCCAGCAGCTTCTTACGGAGTTCAGATACGCAGTATTTT. The chain joins TRBV5-1 to TRBJ2-3; no reliable D call. Deletions cut 2 bases from V and 4 bases from J, with 11 bases between. The germline CDR1 and CDR2 sequences are SGHRS and YFSETQ. The CDR3 spans 14 residues.

The rearrangement links TRBV6-5 to TRBJ2-3; no firm D call. The CDR3 contains 13 residues. Germline-derived CDR1 and CDR2 are MNHEY and SVGAGI. V was trimmed by 10 bases and J by 4 bases, leaving 15 bases between them. CDR3 amino acids: CATYSSVADTQYF. CDR3 nucleotide sequence: TGTGCCACCTATTCATCTGTCGCAGATACGCAGTATTTT.

V usage is TRBV7-2 and J usage is TRBJ2-3, with D possibly being TRBD2 (6 bases). CDR3 size: 14 residues. The germline gives CDR1 SGHTA, CDR2 FQGNSA. V lost 4 bases and J 4 bases, leaving 12 bases between the germline ends. CDR3: CASSSRREADTQYF. CDR3 sequence (DNA): TGTGCCAGCAGCTCCCGAAGGGAGGCAGATACGCAGTATTTT.

Comment on this clone: Distinct nucleotide sequences in the sample also encode this CDR3. The chain combines TRBV5-1 with TRBJ2-3; TRBD2 might be the D (6 bases). V gave up 0 bases and J gave up 1 base, with 9 bases separating them. The CDR3 has 15 amino acids. CDR1 and CDR2 (germline): SGHRS, YFSETQ. The CDR3 protein is CASSLAGGGTDTQYF. The DNA of the CDR3 is TGCGCCAGCAGCTTGGCCGGGGGAGGCACAGATACGCAGTATTTT.

The chain carries TRBV6-6 and TRBJ1-1; D gene unclear. This CDR3 comprises 15 residues. Germline V gives CDR1 MNHNY, CDR2 SVGAGI (reference sequence). V was shortened by 6 bases and J by 5 bases, with 19 bases between the two germline ends. CDR3 nucleotide sequence: TGTGCCAGCAGCCAAGGACCCGAGAGGAATACTGAAGCTTTCTTT. As protein: CASSQGPERNTEAFF.

This chain uses TRBV29-1 with TRBJ2-7, with D unresolved. Deletions cut 0 bases from V and 7 bases from J, with 10 bases between. The CDR3 length is 12 residues. CDR1 is SQVTM, CDR2 ANQGSEA, per germline. The CDR3 coding sequence is TGCAGCGTTGAAGAAGGCACCCTTGAGCAGTACTTC. It translates to CSVEEGTLEQYF.

The rearrangement uses TRBV5-4 and TRBJ2-6; the D is unclear. This CDR3 spans 15 amino acids. Germline CDR1 SGHNT, CDR2 YYREEE (reference sequence). The V gene lost 3 bases and the J gene lost 1 base, with 8 bases spanning the gap. The CDR3 here is CASSSQHSGANVLTF. CDR3 in DNA: TGTGCCAGCAGCTCTCAGCATTCTGGGGCCAACGTCCTGACTTTC.

The rearrangement uses TRBV7-2 and TRBJ2-2, with D possibly TRBD2 on 5 matching bases. V was shortened by 5 bases and J by 2 bases, with 18 bases between the two germline ends. The germline CDR1 and CDR2 sequences are SGHTA and FQGNSA. The CDR3 spans 17 residues. CDR3 region: CASSPKPRTANTGELFF. The CDR3 region has the DNA TGTGCCAGCAGCCCTAAACCGAGGACTGCTAACACCGGGGAGCTGTTTTTT.

The chain employs TRBV28 and TRBJ1-2; TRBD1 agrees at 9 bases. Trimming cost V 3 bases and J 8 bases; bases outside gene matches: 4. Germline CDR1 is MDHEN and CDR2 is SYDVKM. This CDR3 spans 13 amino acids. CDR3 sequence: CASSFTGGWGYTF. CDR3 coding DNA: TGTGCCAGCAGTTTTACAGGGGGCTGGGGCTACACCTTC.

This clone was seen a few times. The chain links TRBV6-1 to TRBJ2-2; tentative D call: TRBD1 (6 bases). The CDR3 loop spans 16 amino acids. V lost 4 bases and J 4 bases, leaving 16 bases between the germline ends. Germline V gene lookup returns CDR1 MNHNS and CDR2 SASEGT. CDR3 protein: CASSGQRQVGTGELFF. In DNA, the CDR3 is TGTGCCAGCAGTGGCCAAAGACAGGTCGGCACCGGGGAGCTGTTTTTT.

The CDR3 sequence is CASSPTGSQTQYF. DNA of the CDR3: TGTGCCAGCAGTCCCACAGGATCCCAGACCCAGTACTTC. This chain links TRBV2 with TRBJ2-5; TRBD1 is a possible D gene (5 bases). CDR1 and CDR2 (germline): SNHLY, FYNNEI. Deletions cut 5 bases from V and 6 bases from J, with 13 bases between. There are 13 residues in the CDR3.

The chain links TRBV5-6 to TRBJ2-1, with D unclear. Per germline, CDR1 SGHDT and CDR2 YYEEEE. The germline V and J ends were trimmed by 0 bases and 10 bases, with 8 bases remaining between them. CDR3 length equals 12 residues. The CDR3 DNA follows: TGTGCCAGCAGCTTGGACACAGCCGAGCAGTTCTTC. Encoded protein: CASSLDTAEQFF.

This chain links TRBV10-3 with TRBJ1-2, with 8 bases identical to TRBD1. This CDR3 comprises 15 residues. Losses at the gene ends were 7 bases for V and 4 bases for J; bases not matched to a gene: 11. The germline CDR1 and CDR2 sequences are ENHRY and SYGVKD. This CDR3 is CAIKGAGGKGYGYTF. CDR3 DNA sequence: TGTGCCATCAAGGGGGCAGGGGGCAAAGGCTATGGCTACACCTTC.

This clone has just one count. Other DNA sequences in this sample translate to the same CDR3. CDR3 sequence (DNA): TGTGCCAGCAGCTTGGCGGGAGTTTTGAATGAGCAGTTCTTC. Translating it yields CASSLAGVLNEQFF. The chain links TRBV7-9 to TRBJ2-1, with 7 nucleotides matching TRBD2. V lost 3 bases, J lost 7 bases, and 6 bases stayed unmatched. CDR1 SEHNR and CDR2 FQNEAQ come from the germline V gene (reference sequence). The CDR3 runs 14 residues.

The chain has TRBV7-9 and TRBJ2-1, with D unresolved. Germline CDR1 SEHNR, CDR2 FQNEAQ (reference sequence). V dropped 4 bases and J dropped 8 bases, with 12 bases sitting between them. CDR3 length equals 13 residues. CDR3 region: CASSYSNGDEQFF. CDR3 sequence (DNA): TGTGCCAGCAGCTACAGCAATGGGGATGAGCAGTTCTTC.

The rearrangement joins TRBV30 to TRBJ2-1; 8 bases are a match to TRBD2. This CDR3 has 14 amino acids. J was trimmed by 5 bases and V by 3 bases; bases with no gene match: 6. Germline V gene data show CDR1 as GTSNPN and CDR2 as SVGIG (reference sequence). The CDR3 DNA is TGTGCCTGGAGGGGGAGCGGGAGAAACAATGAGCAGTTCTTC. Translating gives CAWRGSGRNNEQFF.

This clone showed up just a few times. The identical CDR3 is also encoded by other nucleotide sequences in the sample. This chain joins TRBV28 and TRBJ2-5; D is unresolved. CDR3 length: 11 amino acids. The V end was cut by 3 bases, the J end by 5 bases, with 4 bases between. The germline V gene has CDR1 MDHEN and CDR2 SYDVKM. CDR3 in amino acids: CASSLEETQYF. As DNA, the CDR3 is TGTGCCAGCAGTTTGGAGGAGACCCAGTACTTC.

This chain links TRBV28 with TRBJ1-4; 7 nucleotides agree with TRBD1. The V and J ends lost 7 bases and 0 bases, in that order; junction bases with no gene match: 8. CDR1 and CDR2 from the germline V gene are MDHEN and SYDVKM. The CDR3 has 16 residues. The CDR3 spells CASTRGETATNEKLFF. In DNA, the CDR3 is TGTGCCAGCACCAGGGGGGAGACTGCAACTAATGAAAAACTGTTTTTT.

This clone has only one observation. This rearrangement joins TRBV5-4 to TRBJ2-3; D possibly corresponds to TRBD1 (5 bases). Germline-derived CDR1 and CDR2 are SGHNT and YYREEE (reference sequence). V shed 5 bases and J shed 2 bases, with 15 bases lying between them. This CDR3 region has 15 residues. The CDR3 region has the DNA TGTGCCAGCAGGTCCCAGGGCGAGGCCACAGATACGCAGTATTTT. Protein: CASRSQGEATDTQYF.

The CDR3, as DNA: TGTGCCAGCAGCGTACAGGGGTTAGGGGCCAACGTCCTGACTTTC. Translated: CASSVQGLGANVLTF. The V gene is TRBV7-2, the J gene TRBJ2-6; 7 nucleotides line up with TRBD1. The CDR3 runs to 15 residues. The germline CDR1 and CDR2 sequences are SGHTA and FQGNSA. The V gene end was trimmed by 5 bases and the J gene end by 4 bases; junction bases not matched to a gene: 5.

J is TRBJ1-3 and V is TRBV11-2; D is undetermined. V lost 5 bases and J lost 4, with 9 bases in between. This CDR3 contains 13 residues. Germline CDR1 and CDR2: SGHAT and FQNNGV. The CDR3 DNA is TGTGCCAGCAGCGGGAGGGAGGGAAACACCATATATTTT. This encodes CASSGREGNTIYF.

The V and J genes are TRBV7-2 and TRBJ1-3, with 7 bases identical to TRBD1. Losses at the gene ends were 5 bases for V and 3 bases for J; bases not matched to a gene: 7. The CDR3 totals 15 residues. Germline V gene data show CDR1 as SGHTA and CDR2 as FQGNSA. In DNA, the CDR3 is TGTGCCAGCAGCCCGGACAGGCCTATTGGAAACACCATATATTTT. Translated: CASSPDRPIGNTIYF. The variable domain in full, with the rest retrieved from reference TRBV7-2 and TRBJ1-3, is GAGVSQSPSNKVTEKGKDVELRCDPISGHTALYWYRQSLGQGLEFLIYFQGNSAPDKSGLPSDRFSAERTGGSVSTLTIQRTQQEDSAVYLCASSPDRPIGNTIYFGEGSWLTVV.

The chain's CDR3 is CASSPLGAHSNQPQHF. CDR3 bases: TGTGCCAGCAGCCCGTTGGGGGCGCATAGCAATCAGCCCCAGCATTTT. V and J are TRBV7-8 and TRBJ1-5; possible D gene TRBD1, 6 bases. Deletions cut 5 bases from V and 0 bases from J, with 14 bases between. From germline, CDR1 is SGHVS and CDR2 FQNEAQ. The CDR3 contains 16 residues.

This chain links TRBV28 with TRBJ2-2, with a tentative D call TRBD2 (6 bases). Germline V gives CDR1 MDHEN, CDR2 SYDVKM. V lost 4 bases to trimming and J lost 6 bases, with 9 bases between them. This CDR3 has 13 amino acids. Written as DNA, the CDR3 is TGTGCCAGCAGTTGGGGGGTAGCCGGGGAGCTGTTTTTT. This gives the protein CASSWGVAGELFF.